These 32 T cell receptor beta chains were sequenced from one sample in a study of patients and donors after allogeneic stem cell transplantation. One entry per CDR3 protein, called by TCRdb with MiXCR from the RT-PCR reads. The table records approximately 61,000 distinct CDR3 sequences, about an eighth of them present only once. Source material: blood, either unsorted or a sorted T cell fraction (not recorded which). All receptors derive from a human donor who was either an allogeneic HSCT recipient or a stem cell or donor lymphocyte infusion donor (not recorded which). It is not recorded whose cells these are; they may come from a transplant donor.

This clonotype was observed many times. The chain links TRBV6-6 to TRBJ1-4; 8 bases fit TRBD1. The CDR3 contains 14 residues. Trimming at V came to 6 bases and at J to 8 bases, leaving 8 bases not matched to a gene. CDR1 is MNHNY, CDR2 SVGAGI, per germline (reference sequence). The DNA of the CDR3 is TGTGCCAGCAGCCCTACAGGGGGAGGCGAAAAACTGTTTTTT. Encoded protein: CASSPTGGGEKLFF.

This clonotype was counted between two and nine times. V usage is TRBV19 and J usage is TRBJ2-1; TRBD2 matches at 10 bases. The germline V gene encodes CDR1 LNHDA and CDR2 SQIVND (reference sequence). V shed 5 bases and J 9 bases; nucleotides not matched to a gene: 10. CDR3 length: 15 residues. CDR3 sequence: CASSFQREGPSEQFF. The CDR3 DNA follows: TGTGCCAGTAGTTTTCAGCGGGAGGGCCCCAGTGAGCAGTTCTTC.

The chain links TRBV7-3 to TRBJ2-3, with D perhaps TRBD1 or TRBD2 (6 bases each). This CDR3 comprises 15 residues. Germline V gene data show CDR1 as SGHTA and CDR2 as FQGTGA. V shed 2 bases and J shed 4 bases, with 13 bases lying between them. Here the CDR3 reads CASSLDSGGPDTQYF. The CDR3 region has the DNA TGTGCCAGCAGCTTAGATTCCGGGGGCCCAGATACGCAGTATTTT.

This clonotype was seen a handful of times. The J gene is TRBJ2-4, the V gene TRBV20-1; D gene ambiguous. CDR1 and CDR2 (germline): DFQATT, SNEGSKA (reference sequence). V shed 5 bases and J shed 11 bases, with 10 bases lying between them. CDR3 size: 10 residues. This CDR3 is CSAYYGVQYF. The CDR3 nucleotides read TGCAGTGCTTATTATGGTGTTCAGTACTTC.

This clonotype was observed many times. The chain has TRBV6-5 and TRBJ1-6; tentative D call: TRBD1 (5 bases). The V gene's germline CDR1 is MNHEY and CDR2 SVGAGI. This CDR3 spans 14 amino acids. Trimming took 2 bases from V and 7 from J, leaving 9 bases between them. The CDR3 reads CASSYTGQNSPLHF. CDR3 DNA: TGTGCCAGCAGTTACACAGGCCAGAATTCACCCCTCCACTTT.

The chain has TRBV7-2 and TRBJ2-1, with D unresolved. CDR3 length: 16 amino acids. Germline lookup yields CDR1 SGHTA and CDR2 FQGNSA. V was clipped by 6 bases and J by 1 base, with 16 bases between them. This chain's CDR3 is CASSSDIPISYNEQFF. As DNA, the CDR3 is TGTGCCAGCAGTTCAGACATACCCATATCCTACAATGAGCAGTTCTTC.

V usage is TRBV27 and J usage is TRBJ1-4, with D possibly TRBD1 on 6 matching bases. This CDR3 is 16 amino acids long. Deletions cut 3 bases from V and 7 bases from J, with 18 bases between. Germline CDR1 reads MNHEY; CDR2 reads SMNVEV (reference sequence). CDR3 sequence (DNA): TGTGCCAGCAGTTTTCCCGCCGCGATAGGGGGTGAAAAACTGTTTTTT. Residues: CASSFPAAIGGEKLFF.

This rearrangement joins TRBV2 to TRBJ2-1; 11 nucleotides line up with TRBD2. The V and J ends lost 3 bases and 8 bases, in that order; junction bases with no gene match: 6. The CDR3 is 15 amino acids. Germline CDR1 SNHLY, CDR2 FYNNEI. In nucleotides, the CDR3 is TGTGCCAGCAGTGAGACGGGACTAGCGGCGGATGAGCAGTTCTTC. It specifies CASSETGLAADEQFF.

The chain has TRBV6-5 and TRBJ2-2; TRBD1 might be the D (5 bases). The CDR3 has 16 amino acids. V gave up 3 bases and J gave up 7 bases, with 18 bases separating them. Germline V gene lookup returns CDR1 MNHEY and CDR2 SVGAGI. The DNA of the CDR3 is TGTGCCAGCAGTTATTCAGGGTCCCCTAGAAGCGGGGAGCTGTTTTTT. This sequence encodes CASSYSGSPRSGELFF.

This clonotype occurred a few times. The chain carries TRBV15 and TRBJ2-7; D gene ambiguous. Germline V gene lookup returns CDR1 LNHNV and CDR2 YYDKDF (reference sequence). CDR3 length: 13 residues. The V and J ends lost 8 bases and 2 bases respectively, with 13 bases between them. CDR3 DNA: TGTGCCACCGGGGATGGGTTGGCCTACGAGCAGTACTTC. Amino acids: CATGDGLAYEQYF. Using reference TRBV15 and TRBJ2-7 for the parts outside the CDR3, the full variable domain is DAMVIQNPRYQVTQFGKPVTLSCSQTLNHNVMYWYQQKSSQAPKLLFHYYDKDFNNEADTPDNFQSRRPNTSFCFLDIRSPGLGDTAMYLCATGDGLAYEQYFGPGTRLTVT.

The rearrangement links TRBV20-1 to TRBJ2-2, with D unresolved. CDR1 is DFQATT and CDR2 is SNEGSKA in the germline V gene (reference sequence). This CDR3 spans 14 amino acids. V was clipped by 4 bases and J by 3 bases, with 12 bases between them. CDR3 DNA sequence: TGCAGTGCTATTCCGGTCGGAGACACCGGGGAGCTGTTTTTT. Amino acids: CSAIPVGDTGELFF.

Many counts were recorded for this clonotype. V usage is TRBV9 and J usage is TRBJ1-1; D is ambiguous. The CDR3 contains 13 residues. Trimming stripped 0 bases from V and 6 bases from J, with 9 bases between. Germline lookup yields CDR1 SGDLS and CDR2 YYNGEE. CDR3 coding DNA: TGTGCCAGCAGCGTAGGGTTTTGGGCTGAAGCTTTCTTT. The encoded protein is CASSVGFWAEAFF.

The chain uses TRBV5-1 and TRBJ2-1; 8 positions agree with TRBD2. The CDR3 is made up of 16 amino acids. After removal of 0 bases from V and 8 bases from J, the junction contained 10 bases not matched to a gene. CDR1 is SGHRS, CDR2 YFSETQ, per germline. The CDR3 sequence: CASSLVTAGVGDEQFF. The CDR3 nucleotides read TGCGCCAGCAGCTTGGTCACAGCGGGAGTAGGGGATGAGCAGTTCTTC.

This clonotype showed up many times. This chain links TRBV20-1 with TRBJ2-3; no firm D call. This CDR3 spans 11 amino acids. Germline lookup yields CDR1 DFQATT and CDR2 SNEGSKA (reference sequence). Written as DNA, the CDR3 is TGCAGCTCCGAGTGGGCAGATACGCAGTATTTT. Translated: CSSEWADTQYF.

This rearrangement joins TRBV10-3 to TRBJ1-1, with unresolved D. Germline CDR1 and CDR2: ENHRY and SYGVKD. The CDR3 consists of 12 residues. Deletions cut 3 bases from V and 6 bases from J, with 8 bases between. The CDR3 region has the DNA TGTGCCATCAGTGACCAGAGGCCTGAAGCTTTCTTT. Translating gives CAISDQRPEAFF.

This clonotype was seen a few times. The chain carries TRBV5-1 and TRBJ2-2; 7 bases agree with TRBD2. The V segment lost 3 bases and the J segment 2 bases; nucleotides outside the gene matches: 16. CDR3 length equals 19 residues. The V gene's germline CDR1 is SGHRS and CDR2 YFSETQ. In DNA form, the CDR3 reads TGCGCCAGCAGCTGGGTGCGGAAAGAGCGGGGTAAAAACACCGGGGAGCTGTTTTTT. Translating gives CASSWVRKERGKNTGELFF.

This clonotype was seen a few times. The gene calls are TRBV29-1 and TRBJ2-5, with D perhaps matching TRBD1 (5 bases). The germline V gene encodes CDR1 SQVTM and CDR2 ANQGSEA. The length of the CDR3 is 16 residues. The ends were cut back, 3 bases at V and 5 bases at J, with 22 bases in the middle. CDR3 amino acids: CSVERPAQGYLETQYF. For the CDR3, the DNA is TGCAGCGTTGAGCGACCAGCCCAGGGTTACCTGGAGACCCAGTACTTC.

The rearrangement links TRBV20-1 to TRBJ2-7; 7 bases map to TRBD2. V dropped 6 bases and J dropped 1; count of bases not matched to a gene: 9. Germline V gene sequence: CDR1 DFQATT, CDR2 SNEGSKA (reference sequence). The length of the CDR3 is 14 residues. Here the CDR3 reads CSASLADKSYEQYF. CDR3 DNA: TGCAGTGCCTCTCTAGCGGATAAATCCTACGAGCAGTACTTC.

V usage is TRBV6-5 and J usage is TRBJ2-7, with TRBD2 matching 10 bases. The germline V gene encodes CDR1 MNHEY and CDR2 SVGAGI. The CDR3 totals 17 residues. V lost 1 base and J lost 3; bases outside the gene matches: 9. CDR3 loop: CASSYFPTSSGSYEQYF. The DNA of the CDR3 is TGTGCCAGCAGTTACTTCCCAACCTCTAGCGGGAGCTACGAGCAGTACTTC.

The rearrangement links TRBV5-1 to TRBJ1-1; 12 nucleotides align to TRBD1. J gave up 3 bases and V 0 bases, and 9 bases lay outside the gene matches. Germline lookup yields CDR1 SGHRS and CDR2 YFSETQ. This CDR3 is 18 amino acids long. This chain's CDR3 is CASSLAFGTGGKDTEAFF. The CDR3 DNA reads TGCGCCAGCAGCTTGGCGTTTGGGACAGGGGGCAAGGACACTGAAGCTTTCTTT.

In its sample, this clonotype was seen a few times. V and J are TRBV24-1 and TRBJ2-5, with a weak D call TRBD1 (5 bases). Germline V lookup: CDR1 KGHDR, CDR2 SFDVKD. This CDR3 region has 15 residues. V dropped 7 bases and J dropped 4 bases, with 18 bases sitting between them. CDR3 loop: CATSPTVHSGETQYF. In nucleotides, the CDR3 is TGTGCCACCAGCCCGACAGTACATTCTGGAGAGACCCAGTACTTC.

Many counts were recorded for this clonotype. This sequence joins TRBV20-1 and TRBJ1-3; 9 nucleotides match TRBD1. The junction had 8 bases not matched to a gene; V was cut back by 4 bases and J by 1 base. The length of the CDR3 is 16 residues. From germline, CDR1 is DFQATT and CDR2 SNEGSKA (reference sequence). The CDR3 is CSANPGTGISGNTIYF. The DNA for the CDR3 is TGCAGTGCTAACCCCGGGACAGGGATTTCTGGAAACACCATATATTTT.

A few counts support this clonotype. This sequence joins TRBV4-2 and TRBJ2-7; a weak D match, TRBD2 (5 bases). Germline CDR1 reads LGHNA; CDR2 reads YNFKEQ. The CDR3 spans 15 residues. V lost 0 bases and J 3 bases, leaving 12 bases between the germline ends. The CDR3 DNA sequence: TGTGCCAGCAGCCAAGATAGAGGGCTCCTCTACGAGCAGTACTTC. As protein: CASSQDRGLLYEQYF.

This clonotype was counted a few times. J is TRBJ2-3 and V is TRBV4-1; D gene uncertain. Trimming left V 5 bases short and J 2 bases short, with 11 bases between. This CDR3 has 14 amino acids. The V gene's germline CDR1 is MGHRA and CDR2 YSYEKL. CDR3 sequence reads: CASSESYFTDTQYF. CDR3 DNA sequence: TGCGCCAGCAGCGAAAGCTATTTCACAGATACGCAGTATTTT.

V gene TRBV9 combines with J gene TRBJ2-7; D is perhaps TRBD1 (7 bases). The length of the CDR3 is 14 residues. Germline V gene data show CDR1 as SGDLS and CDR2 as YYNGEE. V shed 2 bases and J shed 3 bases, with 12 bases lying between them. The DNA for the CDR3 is TGTGCCAGCAGCGTTGGAGGGGGCGGCTACGAGCAGTACTTC. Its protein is CASSVGGGGYEQYF.

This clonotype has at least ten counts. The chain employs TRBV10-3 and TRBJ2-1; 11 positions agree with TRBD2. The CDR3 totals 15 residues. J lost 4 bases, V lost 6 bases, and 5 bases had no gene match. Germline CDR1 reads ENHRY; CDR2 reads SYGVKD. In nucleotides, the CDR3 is TGTGCCATCAGAGATACTAGCGGGAGTTACAATGAGCAGTTCTTC. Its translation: CAIRDTSGSYNEQFF.

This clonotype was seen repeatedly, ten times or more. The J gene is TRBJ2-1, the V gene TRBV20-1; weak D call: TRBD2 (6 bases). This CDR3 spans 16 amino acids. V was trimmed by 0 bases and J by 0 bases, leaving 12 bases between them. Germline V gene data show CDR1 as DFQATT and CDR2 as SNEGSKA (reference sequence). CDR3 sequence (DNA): TGCAGTGCTAGAGATAGGGCTAGCGCCTCCTACAATGAGCAGTTCTTC. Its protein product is CSARDRASASYNEQFF.

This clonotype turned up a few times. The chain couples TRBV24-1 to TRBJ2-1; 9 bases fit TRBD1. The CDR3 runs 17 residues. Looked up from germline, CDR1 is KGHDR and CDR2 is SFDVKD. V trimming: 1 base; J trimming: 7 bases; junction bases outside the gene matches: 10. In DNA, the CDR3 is TGTGCCACCAGTGATTTTGGCCGGGACAGGGTCTGTAATGAGCAGTTCTTC. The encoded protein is CATSDFGRDRVCNEQFF.

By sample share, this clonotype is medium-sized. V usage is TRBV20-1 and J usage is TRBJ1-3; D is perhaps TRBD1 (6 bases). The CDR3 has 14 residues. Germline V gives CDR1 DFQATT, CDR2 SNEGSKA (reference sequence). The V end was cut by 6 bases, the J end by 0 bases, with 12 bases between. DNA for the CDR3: TGCAGTGCGAGGGACATATACTCTGGAAACACCATATATTTT. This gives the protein CSARDIYSGNTIYF.

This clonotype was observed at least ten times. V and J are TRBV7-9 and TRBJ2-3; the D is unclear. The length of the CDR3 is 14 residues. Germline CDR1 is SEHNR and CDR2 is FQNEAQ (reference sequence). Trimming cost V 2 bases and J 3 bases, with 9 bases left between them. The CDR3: CASSLTRGTDTQYF. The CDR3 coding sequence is TGTGCCAGCAGCTTAACTCGCGGAACAGATACGCAGTATTTT. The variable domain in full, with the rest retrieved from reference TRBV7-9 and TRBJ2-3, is DTGVSQNPRHKITKRGQNVTFRCDPISEHNRLYWYRQTLGQGPEFLTYFQNEAQLEKSRLLSDRFSAERPKGSFSTLEIQRTEQGDSAMYLCASSLTRGTDTQYFGPGTRLTVL.

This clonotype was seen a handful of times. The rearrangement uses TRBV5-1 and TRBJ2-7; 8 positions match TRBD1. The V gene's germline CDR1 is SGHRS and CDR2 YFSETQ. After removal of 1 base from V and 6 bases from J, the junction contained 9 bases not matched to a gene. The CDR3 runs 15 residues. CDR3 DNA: TGCGCCAGCAGCTTGATGGGACAGGTAGATCCCGAGCAGTACTTC. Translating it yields CASSLMGQVDPEQYF.

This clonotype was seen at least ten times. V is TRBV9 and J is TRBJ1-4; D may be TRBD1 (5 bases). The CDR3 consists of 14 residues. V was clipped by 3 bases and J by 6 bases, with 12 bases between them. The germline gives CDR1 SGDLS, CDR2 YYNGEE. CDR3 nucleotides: TGTGCCAGCAGCGACGGGGGTGACTATGAAAAACTGTTTTTT. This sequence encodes CASSDGGDYEKLFF.